The entry below gives a single TCR beta chain sequence along with its context. The antigen is unknown. The record originates from a study of T cell responses to AZD1222 COVID-19 vaccine. At the level of the study: Second-dose recipients at about 4 or about 12 weeks were treated as one pooled group. General study findings and limits: Just a handful of AZD1222 recipients tested seropositive at baseline. Reportedly, nearly half the spike-specific TCRs target unmutated variant regions. White British people made up most donors, females outnumbered males, and clonal diversity was possibly underestimated.

The V and J ends lost 3 bases and 6 bases respectively, with 12 bases between them. The CDR3 consists of 14 residues. CDR1 is MNHEY, CDR2 SMNVEV, per germline (reference sequence). Assay: immunoSEQ multiplex PCR; the TCRdb copy retains only in-frame clones and omits some. The table has roughly 160,000 clones, around nine tenths seen once. V gene TRBV27 combines with J gene TRBJ1-5; D might be TRBD1 (5 bases). Here the sequenced sample was peripheral blood, taken on day 0 of AZD1222 vaccination. This sequence was found in an adult in good health. CDR3 loop: CASSLIQGIQPQHF. The CDR3 DNA sequence: TGTGCCAGCAGTTTGATCCAGGGAATTCAGCCCCAGCATTTT.